This record covers a single T cell receptor (beta chain). Its matching antigen is unknown. CD4+ cell separation produced CD45RA+ naive and CD45RA-negative memory subsets. The sample originates from a study of shared clonotypes between healthy human individuals. Findings and limits, study-wide: Against clonotypes common to all four donors, non-shared ones had lower generation probabilities.

This CDR3 contains 14 residues. V dropped 7 bases and J dropped 0 bases, with 11 bases sitting between them. Germline V gene sequence: CDR1 MDHEN, CDR2 SYDVKM. Every immunoSEQ plate was one replicate of a subset's evenly spread DNA. Data came from immunoSEQ multiplex PCR; TCRdb stores just in-frame clones and leaves some out. This table has 300,000 to 400,000 clones, around 72% appearing once. The sequence came from a man between 25 and 39 years old in good health. Material for sequencing was memory CD4+ T cells sorted from blood. Described subset: CD45RA-negative fraction. J is TRBJ2-3 and V is TRBV28; a possible D gene is TRBD2 (7 bases). CDR3 residues: CASKGGGSTDTQYF. The CDR3 nucleotides are TGTGCCAGCAAGGGCGGGGGCAGCACAGATACGCAGTATTTT.